The text below deals with one T cell receptor beta chain. The antigen remains unidentified. The sample is drawn from a study of cytomegalovirus exposure and HLA in healthy donors. The study's findings and limits: In a later analysis, TCR beta V- and J-gene trimming was associated with a missense DCLRE1C variant.

The CDR3 spans 13 residues. Germline V CDR1 and CDR2: SNHLY, FYNNEI. V lost 3 bases and J 0 bases, leaving 6 bases between the germline ends. The PCR contained 60 Vbeta and 13 Jbeta primers. Some clones are missing from TCRdb's copy, which holds only in-frame ones; the method was immunoSEQ multiplex PCR. This sample carries about 160,000 clones, roughly 82% of them seen once, and the ten largest clones take approximately 1.6%. The TCR comes from a girl aged 5-17 years in good health and CMV-seropositive. The sequenced material came from PBMCs. The chain couples TRBV2 to TRBJ2-7, with D unclear. The CDR3, as DNA: TGTGCCAGCAGTGACGGTAACTCCTACGAGCAGTACTTC. It yields the protein CASSDGNSYEQYF.